Presented here are 23 T cell receptor beta chains from one specimen sequenced in a study of STAT3 mutations in large granular lymphocyte leukemia. Whole-study results and caveats: In T-cell large granular lymphocyte leukemia, about half of patients showed multiple immunodominant subclonotypes.

Their antigen targets remain unknown. TCRdb's table, derived via immunoSEQ multiplex PCR, lists solely in-frame clones and lacks some. The sample has under 7,000 clones, about three quarters seen once. The sequencing sample was made of peripheral blood mononuclear cells. These receptors originate from a middle-aged man with T-cell large granular lymphocyte leukemia. Some clones in this sample may be carry-over from other donors' samples.

The genes are TRBV2 and TRBJ2-3, with TRBD1 matching 9 bases. J was trimmed by 2 bases and V by 6 bases; bases with no gene match: 9. The CDR3 runs to 16 residues. The germline V gene has CDR1 SNHLY and CDR2 FYNNEI. CDR3 loop: CASRWGGTGSTDTQYF. The DNA for the CDR3 is TGTGCCAGCAGGTGGGGTGGGACAGGGTCCACAGATACGCAGTATTTT.

The rearrangement uses TRBV15 and TRBJ1-1, with unresolved D. Germline CDR1 is LNHNV and CDR2 is YYDKDF (reference sequence). The germline V and J ends were trimmed by 0 bases and 1 base, with 12 bases remaining between them. This CDR3 has 16 amino acids. CDR3 DNA: TGTGCCACCAGCAGAGATCCTTTCCATACGAACACTGAAGCTTTCTTT. Its protein is CATSRDPFHTNTEAFF.

The V call is TRBV30, the J call TRBJ2-2, with D hard to call. Germline V gene sequence: CDR1 GTSNPN, CDR2 SVGIG (reference sequence). This CDR3 spans 14 amino acids. V lost 1 base, J lost 4 bases, and 10 bases lay in between. CDR3 protein: CAWSADLSTGELFF. The CDR3 DNA is TGTGCCTGGAGTGCAGACCTTAGCACCGGGGAGCTGTTTTTT.

This chain links TRBV30 with TRBJ1-5; D possibly corresponds to TRBD1 (6 bases). Germline V lookup: CDR1 GTSNPN, CDR2 SVGIG (reference sequence). CDR3 length equals 13 residues. V lost 0 bases and J 4 bases, leaving 7 bases between the germline ends. CDR3 region: CAWSVQGNQPQHF. The CDR3, as DNA: TGTGCCTGGAGTGTACAGGGAAATCAGCCCCAGCATTTT.

A single count supports this clone. V gene TRBV5-1 combines with J gene TRBJ1-1; maybe TRBD1 (6 bases). The ends were cut back, 4 bases at V and 1 base at J, with 14 bases in the middle. The CDR3 contains 15 residues. The germline V gene has CDR1 SGHRS and CDR2 YFSETQ. The CDR3 sequence: CASSALQGRNTEAFF. CDR3 coding DNA: TGCGCCAGCAGCGCGCTACAGGGTAGGAACACTGAAGCTTTCTTT.

The J gene is TRBJ1-1, the V gene TRBV4-3, with 10 bases lining up with TRBD1. J gave up 6 bases and V 2 bases, and 9 bases lay outside the gene matches. The germline V gene has CDR1 LGHNA and CDR2 YSLEER. The CDR3 extends over 16 amino acids. The CDR3 loop reads CASSQSRGQGTAEAFF. In nucleotides, the CDR3 is TGCGCCAGCAGCCAATCCCGGGGACAGGGGACGGCTGAAGCTTTCTTT.

The V gene is TRBV5-6, the J gene TRBJ2-2, with 9 bases identical to TRBD2. The CDR3 totals 15 residues. Germline assignment: CDR1 SGHDT and CDR2 YYEEEE. V lost 2 bases and J lost 5; bases outside the gene matches: 4. CDR3 sequence reads: CASSFSGRGTGELFF. In DNA, the CDR3 is TGTGCCAGCAGCTTTAGCGGGAGAGGGACCGGGGAGCTGTTTTTT.

This clone was picked up a small number of times. The junction and the germline gene differ at one end; a read error may be behind it. This chain links TRBV9 with TRBJ2-3; possible D gene TRBD1, 5 bases. The length of the CDR3 is 14 residues. Germline V gene data show CDR1 as SGDLS and CDR2 as YYNGEE. CDR3 sequence: CASSVGQGTDTQYF. CDR3 nucleotide sequence: TGTGCCAGCAGCGTAGGGCAGGGCACCGATACGCAGTATTTT. The variable domain in full, completed from reference TRBV9 and TRBJ2-3, reads DSGVTQTPKHLITATGQRVTLRCSPRSGDLSVYWYQQSLDQGLQFLIQYYNGEERAKGNILERFSAQQFPDLHSELNLSSLELGDSALYFCASSVGQGTDTQYFGPGTRLTVL.

The rearrangement links TRBV6-5 to TRBJ2-2; D gene uncertain. The germline CDR1 and CDR2 sequences are MNHEY and SVGAGI. This CDR3 is built from 13 residues. The V and J ends lost 6 bases and 7 bases respectively, with 12 bases between them. The chain's CDR3 is CASSRDRDGELFF. CDR3 DNA sequence: TGTGCCAGCAGCCGCGACCGAGACGGGGAGCTGTTTTTT.

The chain uses TRBV28 and TRBJ1-4; possibly TRBD1 for D (5 bases). Germline V lookup: CDR1 MDHEN, CDR2 SYDVKM. Trimming removed 5 bases at V and 7 bases at J, with 11 bases between. The CDR3 loop spans 13 amino acids. The CDR3 is CASSVGGGEKLFF. CDR3 bases: TGTGCCAGCAGTGTCGGGGGTGGTGAAAAACTGTTTTTT. Full variable domain (rest looked up from reference TRBV28 and TRBJ1-4): DVKVTQSSRYLVKRTGEKVFLECVQDMDHENMFWYRQDPGLGLRLIYFSYDVKMKEKGDIPEGYSVSREKKERFSLILESASTNQTSMYLCASSVGGGEKLFFGSGTQLSVL.

V and J are TRBV6-6 and TRBJ2-7; 7 bases fit TRBD1. Trimming at V came to 0 bases and at J to 5 bases, leaving 4 bases not matched to a gene. Germline V gene sequence: CDR1 MNHNY, CDR2 SVGAGI (reference sequence). The CDR3 has 14 amino acids. Written as DNA, the CDR3 is TGTGCCAGCAGTTACTCTGACAGGGCGGACGAGCAGTACTTC. Translation gives CASSYSDRADEQYF.

The chain employs TRBV9 and TRBJ1-4, with TRBD1 identical over 11 bases. V shed 3 bases and J 13 bases; nucleotides not matched to a gene: 14. The CDR3 runs 16 residues. Germline V gives CDR1 SGDLS, CDR2 YYNGEE. In DNA, the CDR3 is TGTGCCAGCAGCGAAAGCCCCGGGACAGGGGGAAGTGCACTGTTTTTT. Protein: CASSESPGTGGSALFF.

This clone was detected only a few times. This CDR3 reads CASRVDRGPYYGYTF. DNA of the CDR3: TGTGCCTCCAGGGTTGACAGGGGGCCATACTATGGCTACACCTTC. The V gene is TRBV10-3, the J gene TRBJ1-2, with 10 positions matching TRBD1. J lost 3 bases, V lost 11 bases, and 12 bases had no gene match. The CDR3 is made up of 15 amino acids. The germline CDR1 and CDR2 sequences are ENHRY and SYGVKD.

This clone was detected a few times. V is TRBV6-5 and J is TRBJ2-7; 9 positions agree with TRBD1. Germline V gene sequence: CDR1 MNHEY, CDR2 SVGAGI. The CDR3 sequence is 14 residues long. The trim removed 5 bases at V and 5 bases at J, leaving 7 bases unmatched. In DNA, the CDR3 is TGTGCCAGCAGTCCGATCACAGGGGGCCACGAGCAGTACTTC. Protein: CASSPITGGHEQYF.

This clone was counted between two and nine times. The genes are TRBV10-1 and TRBJ2-2, with D tentatively TRBD1 or TRBD2 (5 bases each). Germline lookup yields CDR1 WNHNN and CDR2 SYGVQD (reference sequence). The CDR3 has 14 amino acids. Trimming took 4 bases from V and 0 from J, leaving 6 bases between them. CDR3 loop: CASSGGANTGELFF. Here the CDR3 DNA reads TGCGCCAGCAGTGGAGGGGCGAACACCGGGGAGCTGTTTTTT.

The chain has TRBV19 and TRBJ2-1; D gene ambiguous. V was trimmed by 5 bases and J by 9 bases, leaving 14 bases between them. CDR3 length: 13 residues. Per the germline V gene, CDR1 is LNHDA and CDR2 is SQIVND (reference sequence). The CDR3 sequence is CASSLNFNGEQFF. The CDR3 DNA is TGTGCCAGTAGTCTGAACTTTAACGGTGAGCAGTTCTTC. Using reference TRBV19 and TRBJ2-1 for the parts outside the CDR3, the full variable domain is DGGITQSPKYLFRKEGQNVTLSCEQNLNHDAMYWYRQDPGQGLRLIYYSQIVNDFQKGDIAEGYSVSREKKESFPLTVTSAQKNPTAFYLCASSLNFNGEQFFGPGTRLTVL.

The chain carries TRBV19 and TRBJ2-3; D ambiguous. The V gene lost 4 bases and the J gene lost 1 base, with 9 bases spanning the gap. Germline CDR1 is LNHDA and CDR2 is SQIVND (reference sequence). The CDR3 extends over 14 amino acids. The chain's CDR3 is CASSRAFGTDTQYF. The CDR3 DNA reads TGTGCCAGTAGTAGGGCATTTGGCACAGATACGCAGTATTTT. Drawing the rest from reference TRBV19 and TRBJ2-3, the complete variable domain is DGGITQSPKYLFRKEGQNVTLSCEQNLNHDAMYWYRQDPGQGLRLIYYSQIVNDFQKGDIAEGYSVSREKKESFPLTVTSAQKNPTAFYLCASSRAFGTDTQYFGPGTRLTVL.

The rearrangement uses TRBV28 and TRBJ2-1, with 11 bases lining up with TRBD2. CDR3 length: 15 residues. Germline CDR1 MDHEN, CDR2 SYDVKM. V lost 8 bases and J lost 3; bases outside the gene matches: 6. CDR3 in DNA: TGTGCCAGCTGTCCGCTAGCGGGAGGCTACAATGAGCAGTTCTTC. Its protein is CASCPLAGGYNEQFF. The whole variable domain, remainder taken from reference TRBV28 and TRBJ2-1, is DVKVTQSSRYLVKRTGEKVFLECVQDMDHENMFWYRQDPGLGLRLIYFSYDVKMKEKGDIPEGYSVSREKKERFSLILESASTNQTSMYLCASCPLAGGYNEQFFGPGTRLTVL.

The rearrangement links TRBV30 to TRBJ1-1, with unresolved D. Between the trimmed V and J ends, which lost 0 bases and 0 bases, there was a span of 14 bases. Germline assignment: CDR1 GTSNPN and CDR2 SVGIG (reference sequence). The CDR3 is 16 amino acids. CDR3 amino acids: CAWSVGPKGMNTEAFF. Here the CDR3 DNA reads TGTGCCTGGAGTGTCGGGCCCAAAGGGATGAACACTGAAGCTTTCTTT.

About this clone: The same CDR3 also results from other DNA sequences found in this sample. V usage is TRBV11-2 and J usage is TRBJ2-1; D gene uncertain. V lost 3 bases and J lost 6, with 6 bases in between. Germline loops: CDR1 SGHAT, CDR2 FQNNGV. The CDR3 has 12 amino acids. Here the CDR3 reads CASSLVGNEQFF. DNA of the CDR3: TGTGCCAGCAGCTTGGTAGGCAATGAGCAGTTCTTC.

This clone was found once. The CDR3 region has the DNA TGCGCCAGCTCAACAGGCGGAACTGAAGCTTTCTTT. Amino acids: CASSTGGTEAFF. The chain has TRBV10-1 and TRBJ1-1; tentative D call: TRBD1 (5 bases). This CDR3 comprises 12 residues. Trimming removed 8 bases at V and 5 bases at J, with 12 bases between. In germline, CDR1 is WNHNN, CDR2 SYGVQD (reference sequence).

The chain couples TRBV28 to TRBJ1-5, with TRBD1 matching over 7 bases. The CDR3 covers 15 residues. V shed 0 bases, J shed 4 bases, and the junction held 3 bases outside the gene matches. Germline V lookup: CDR1 MDHEN, CDR2 SYDVKM. CDR3 coding DNA: TGTGCCAGCAGTTTATGGGGGGACAGTAATCAGCCCCAGCATTTT. It is translated as CASSLWGDSNQPQHF. Together with reference TRBV28 and TRBJ1-5, the CDR3 gives the full variable domain: DVKVTQSSRYLVKRTGEKVFLECVQDMDHENMFWYRQDPGLGLRLIYFSYDVKMKEKGDIPEGYSVSREKKERFSLILESASTNQTSMYLCASSLWGDSNQPQHFGDGTRLSIL.

The J gene is TRBJ1-4, the V gene TRBV2; 7 bases fit TRBD1. Germline CDR1 SNHLY, CDR2 FYNNEI. This CDR3 has 16 residues. Losses at the gene ends were 8 bases for V and 6 bases for J; bases not matched to a gene: 15. CDR3 nucleotides: TGTGCCAGCGGACCGGGACAGAGACTTAATGATGAAAAACTGTTTTTT. Its protein is CASGPGQRLNDEKLFF.